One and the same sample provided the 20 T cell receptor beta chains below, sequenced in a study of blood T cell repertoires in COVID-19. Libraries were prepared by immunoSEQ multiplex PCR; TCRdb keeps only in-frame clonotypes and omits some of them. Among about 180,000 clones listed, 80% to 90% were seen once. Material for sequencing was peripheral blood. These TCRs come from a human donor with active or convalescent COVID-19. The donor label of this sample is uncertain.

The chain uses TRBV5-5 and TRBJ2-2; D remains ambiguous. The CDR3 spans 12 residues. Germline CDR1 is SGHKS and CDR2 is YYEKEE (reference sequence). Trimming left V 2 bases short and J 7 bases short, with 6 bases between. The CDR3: CASSLYSGELFF. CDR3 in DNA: TGTGCCAGCAGCTTATATAGCGGGGAGCTGTTTTTT.

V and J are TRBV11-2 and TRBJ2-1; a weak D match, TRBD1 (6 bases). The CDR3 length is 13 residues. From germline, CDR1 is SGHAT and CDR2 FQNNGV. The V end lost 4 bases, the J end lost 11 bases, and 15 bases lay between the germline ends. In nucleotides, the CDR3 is TGTGCCAGCAGCTGGAGCCGGGACACTAAGCAGTTCTTC. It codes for CASSWSRDTKQFF.

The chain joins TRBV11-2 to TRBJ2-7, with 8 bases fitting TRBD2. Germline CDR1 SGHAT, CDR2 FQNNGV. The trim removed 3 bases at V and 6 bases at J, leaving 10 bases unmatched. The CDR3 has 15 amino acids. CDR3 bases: TGTGCCAGCAGCTTTGGCAGGTCGGGGGGGCGCGAGCAGTACTTC. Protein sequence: CASSFGRSGGREQYF.

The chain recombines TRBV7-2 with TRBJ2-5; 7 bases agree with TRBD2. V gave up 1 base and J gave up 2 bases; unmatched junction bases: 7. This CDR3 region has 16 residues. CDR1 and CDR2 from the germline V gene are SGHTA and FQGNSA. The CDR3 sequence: CASSLGLAVPQETQYF. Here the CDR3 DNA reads TGTGCCAGCAGCTTAGGGCTAGCGGTGCCACAAGAGACCCAGTACTTC.

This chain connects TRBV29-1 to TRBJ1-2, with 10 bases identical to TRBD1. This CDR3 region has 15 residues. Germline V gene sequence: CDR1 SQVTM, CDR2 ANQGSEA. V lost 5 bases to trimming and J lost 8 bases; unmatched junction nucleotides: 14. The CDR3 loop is CSVPQIGDRGGGYTF. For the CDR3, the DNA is TGCAGCGTTCCCCAAATAGGGGACAGGGGAGGGGGCTACACCTTC.

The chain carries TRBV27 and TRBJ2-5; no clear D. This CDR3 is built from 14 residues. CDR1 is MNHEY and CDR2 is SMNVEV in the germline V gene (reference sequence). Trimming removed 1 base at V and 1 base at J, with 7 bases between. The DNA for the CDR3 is TGTGCCAGCAGTTTATATGGGCCCCAAGAGACCCAGTACTTC. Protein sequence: CASSLYGPQETQYF.

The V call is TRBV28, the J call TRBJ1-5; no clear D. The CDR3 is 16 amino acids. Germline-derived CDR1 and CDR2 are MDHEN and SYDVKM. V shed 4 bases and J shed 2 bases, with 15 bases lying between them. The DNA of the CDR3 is TGTGCCAGCAGTTCCACGCAATGGAGGGGCAATCAGCCCCAGCATTTT. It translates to CASSSTQWRGNQPQHF.

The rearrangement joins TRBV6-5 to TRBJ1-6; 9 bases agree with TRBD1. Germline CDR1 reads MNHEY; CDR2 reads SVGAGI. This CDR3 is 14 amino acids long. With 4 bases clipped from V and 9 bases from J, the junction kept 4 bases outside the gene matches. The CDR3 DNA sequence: TGTGCCAGCAGTTGGGACAGGGAGAGTTCACCCCTCCACTTT. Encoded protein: CASSWDRESSPLHF.

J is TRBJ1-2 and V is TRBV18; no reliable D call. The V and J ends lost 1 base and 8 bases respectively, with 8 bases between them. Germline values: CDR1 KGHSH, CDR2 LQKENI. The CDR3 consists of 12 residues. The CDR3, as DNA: TGTGCCAGCTCACCACAGGAAGCGGGCTACACCTTC. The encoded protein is CASSPQEAGYTF.

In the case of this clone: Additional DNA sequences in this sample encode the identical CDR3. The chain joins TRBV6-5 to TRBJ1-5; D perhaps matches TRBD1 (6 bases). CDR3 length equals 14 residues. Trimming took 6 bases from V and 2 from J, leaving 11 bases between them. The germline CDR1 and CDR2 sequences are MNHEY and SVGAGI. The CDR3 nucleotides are TGTGCCAGCAGCCCAGGGGTCGGCAATCAGCCCCAGCATTTT. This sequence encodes CASSPGVGNQPQHF.

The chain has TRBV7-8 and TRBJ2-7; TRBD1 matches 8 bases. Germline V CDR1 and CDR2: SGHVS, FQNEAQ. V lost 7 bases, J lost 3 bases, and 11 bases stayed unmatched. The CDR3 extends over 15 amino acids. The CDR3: CASINLGQGYYEQYF. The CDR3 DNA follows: TGTGCCAGCATCAACCTCGGACAGGGATACTACGAGCAGTACTTC.

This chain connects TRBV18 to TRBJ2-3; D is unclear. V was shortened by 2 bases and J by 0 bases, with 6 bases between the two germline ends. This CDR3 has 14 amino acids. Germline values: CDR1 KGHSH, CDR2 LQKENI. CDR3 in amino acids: CASSPSLSTDTQYF. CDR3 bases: TGTGCCAGCTCACCATCCCTTAGCACAGATACGCAGTATTTT.

Here the CDR3 reads CASSLSGRAKFF. CDR3 coding DNA: TGTGCCAGCAGTTTAAGCGGGAGGGCCAAGTTCTTC. The V gene is TRBV7-6, the J gene TRBJ2-1; TRBD2 agrees at 10 bases. Looked up from germline, CDR1 is SGHVS and CDR2 is FNYEAQ. The CDR3 has 12 amino acids. V was clipped by 6 bases and J by 14 bases; unmatched bases: 7.

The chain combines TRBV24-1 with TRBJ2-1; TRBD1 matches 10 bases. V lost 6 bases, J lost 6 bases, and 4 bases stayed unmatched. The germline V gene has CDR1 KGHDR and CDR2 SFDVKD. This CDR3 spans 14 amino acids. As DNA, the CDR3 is TGTGCCACCAGTAAGGGACAGGGGTCCAATGAGCAGTTCTTC. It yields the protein CATSKGQGSNEQFF.

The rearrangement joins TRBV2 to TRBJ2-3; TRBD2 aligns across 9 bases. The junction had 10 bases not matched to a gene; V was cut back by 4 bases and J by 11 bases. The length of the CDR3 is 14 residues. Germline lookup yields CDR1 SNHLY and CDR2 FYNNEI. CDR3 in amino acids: CASSAELAGLLQYF. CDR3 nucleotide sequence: TGTGCCAGCAGTGCGGAACTAGCGGGTTTGTTGCAGTATTTT.

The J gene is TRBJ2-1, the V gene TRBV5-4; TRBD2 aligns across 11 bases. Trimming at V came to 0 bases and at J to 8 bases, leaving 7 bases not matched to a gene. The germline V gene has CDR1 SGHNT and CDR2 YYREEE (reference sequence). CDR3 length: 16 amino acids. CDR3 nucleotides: TGTGCCAGCAGCTTGGCACGTAGCGGGGGGGCGCATGAGCAGTTCTTC. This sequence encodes CASSLARSGGAHEQFF.

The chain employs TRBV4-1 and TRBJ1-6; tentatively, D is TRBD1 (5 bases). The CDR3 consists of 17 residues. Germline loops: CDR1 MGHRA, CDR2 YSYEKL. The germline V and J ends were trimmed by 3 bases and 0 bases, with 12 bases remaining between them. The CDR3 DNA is TGCGCCAGCAGCCACGAACAGGCACGCTCCTATAATTCACCCCTCCACTTT. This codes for CASSHEQARSYNSPLHF.

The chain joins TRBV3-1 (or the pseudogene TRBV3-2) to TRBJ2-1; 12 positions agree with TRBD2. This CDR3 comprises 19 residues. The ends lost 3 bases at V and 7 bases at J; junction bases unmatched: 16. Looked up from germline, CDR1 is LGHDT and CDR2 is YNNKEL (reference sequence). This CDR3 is CASSHRAASGRAVANEQFF. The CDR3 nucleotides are TGTGCCAGCAGCCACAGGGCGGCTAGCGGGAGGGCCGTCGCGAATGAGCAGTTCTTC.

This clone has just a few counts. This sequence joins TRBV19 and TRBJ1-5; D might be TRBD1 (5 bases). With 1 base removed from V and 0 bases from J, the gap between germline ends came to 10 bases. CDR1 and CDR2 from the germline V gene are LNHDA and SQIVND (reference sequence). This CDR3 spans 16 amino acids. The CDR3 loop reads CASSIATGNSNQPQHF. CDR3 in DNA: TGTGCCAGTAGTATAGCAACAGGTAATAGCAATCAGCCCCAGCATTTT.

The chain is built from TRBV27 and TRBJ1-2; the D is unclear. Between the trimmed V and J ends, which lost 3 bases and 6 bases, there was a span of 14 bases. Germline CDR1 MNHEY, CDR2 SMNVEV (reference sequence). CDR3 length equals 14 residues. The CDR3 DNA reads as TGTGCCAGCAGTTTTGGGCAGGCTCTTGATGGCTACACCTTC. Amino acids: CASSFGQALDGYTF.